This T cell receptor beta chain was captured by sequencing in a study of T cells in Graves' hyperthyroidism and ophthalmopathy. Broader study findings: Blood samples included most of the expanded thyroid clonotypes exceeding 0.001.

Patients aged 18 to 65 had newly diagnosed hyperthyroidism that had lasted under 2 months. PBMCs were collected from a roughly 9.7 ml volume of fresh peripheral blood. This clonotype was picked up many times. Its specificity is unknown. The investigators amplified TCR beta CDR3 regions from RNA transcripts. The HTBI primer set served for first-round RT-PCR of the TCR CDR3. Each CDR3 protein is one row after TCRdb ran MiXCR on the multiplex PCR reads. This repertoire shows about 690,000 distinct CDR3 sequences, about 18% found once; its top ten account for roughly a sixth. Germline-derived CDR1 and CDR2 are SGHNT and YENEEA. The CDR3 totals 15 residues. The V gene lost 1 base and the J gene lost 7 bases, with 14 bases spanning the gap.

Material for sequencing was blood. The V and J genes are TRBV11-3 and TRBJ2-1; D is possibly TRBD2 (5 bases). The receptor comes from a man in his fifties or sixties with Graves' hyperthyroidism. CDR3 DNA: TGTGCCAGCAGCTTAGGGACTCAGAGCGAGAATGAGCAGTTCTTC. It translates to CASSLGTQSENEQFF.